This T cell receptor beta chain was sequenced for a study of identical twins. Points from the study as a whole: Clonotypes of the beta chain that were abundant in cord blood carried fewer insertions (memory repertoires showed none). Those out-of-frame alpha sequences shared by twins showed an excess of low generation probability.

Trimming left V 6 bases short and J 11 bases short, with 17 bases between. CDR3 size: 13 residues. With respect to this clonotype: Its specificity is unknown.

One entry per CDR3 protein results from TCRdb running MiXCR on the 5' RACE reads. The sample lists 420,000 or so distinct CDR3 sequences; around 18% were seen once. The chain has TRBV12-3 or TRBV12-4 and TRBJ1-5; a weak D match, TRBD1 (6 bases). The receptor comes from a man aged 50 or older in good health. Sample: naive T cells sorted from blood. The CDR3 protein is CASSLGPGAAQHF. DNA for the CDR3: TGTGCCAGCAGCCTCGGACCAGGGGCAGCCCAGCATTTT.